The present T cell receptor (beta chain) was sequenced within a study of blood T cells in healthy people across ages (dated by TCRdb to the mid-2010s). At the level of the whole study: In model experiments, roughly one uniquely barcoded TCR beta cDNA molecule per two T cells was captured by template switching. Using deep sequencing normalized with unique cDNA molecular identifiers, the study measured how TCR beta repertoire diversity changes with age. Four age groups were formed from the donors: young (average approximately 16 years), middle-aged (more than 35), aged (around 62) and long-lived (about 80). Using the same blood draw, the study looked at two additional independent replicas of 1 million unique cDNA reads for two donors, one aged 18 to 29 and the other aged 80 or older.

The donors were 40 or so Caucasian individuals from Russia, aged roughly 6 to 90 years, who were systemically healthy. About 10 milliliters of peripheral blood were collected from each donor into EDTA-treated Vacutainer tubes. Ficoll-Paque density-gradient centrifugation was used to isolate PBMCs, with at least 6 million per sample. Trizol reagent was used to extract total RNA from the PBMCs, yielding at least 5.5 micrograms per sample. For every donor, flow cytometry on a PBMC aliquot measured the percentage of naive CD45RAhigh/CD27high T cells. The research as a whole found: Observed TCR beta diversity per million T cells fell roughly linearly with age, and a significant reduction was already apparent by age about 38. Because donor CMV infection status was unknown, age-related changes in expanded clonotypes were potentially confounded. The percentage of naive T cells measured by flow cytometry correlated strongly with observed TCR beta diversity. Estimates of total diversity based on one million sequenced T cells were regarded as lower bounds and as underestimates. Conclusive comparison of naive and antigen-experienced compartments was prevented by the profiling of bulk unsorted PBMCs. The long-lived group showed more naive CD4+ T cells, fewer expanded clones and increased TCR diversity than the aged group, suggesting age selection.

A word on this clonotype: Its antigen has not been determined. The sample holds no much larger clone one base away, and base qualities are not on file.

The CDR3, from cysteine to phenylalanine, totals 14 residues. The sequence is cut down to CDR3 DNA, 42 bases in frame from base 1. Germline trimming: 2 bases from V, 8 bases from J; junction bases outside gene matches: 4. CDR1 is given as MNHEY and CDR2 as SVGAGI, both from the germline V gene. Library prep was done by 5' RACE. TCRdb lists the instrument as Illumina HiSeq 2500. A second PCR of roughly 6 to 11 cycles was performed with a sample-barcoded 5' primer and a J-beta primer mix. Each TCR beta cDNA molecule received a unique molecular identifier from a template-switch 5' adaptor carrying 12 random nucleotides. At least 2.5 million CDR3-containing paired-end reads were obtained from each sample. First-strand cDNA synthesis was performed from all RNA using the Mint cDNA synthesis kit, with priming by a TRBC-specific oligonucleotide. After uracil-DNA glycosylase treatment, a first 18-cycle PCR used universal primers M1SS and BC2_uni_R on all cDNA. As for the authors' bioinformatics: Normalization of each sample was performed by random selection of 1 million high-quality reads, each carrying a distinct molecular identifier. Reads with shared molecular identifiers were discarded instead of being binned into consensus sequences. MiTCR, set to a Q25 quality threshold and the strictest error-elimination algorithm, was used for CDR3 identification, clonotype clustering and error correction. A nonparametric unseen species model using Euler transformation provided a lower-bound estimate of total TCR beta diversity. TCRdb's own reprocessing of the public reads used fastp at Q25 and MiXCR and kept productive beta chains. When rows share a CDR3 protein, they turn into one entry using the most common DNA and genes. In this record, the V and J calls reflect TCRdb's handling and not the investigators' own analysis. The sample table holds roughly 800,000 distinct CDR3 sequences, of which 25% were seen once. Under 4.5% of the sample lies in the top ten.

The same specimen was also included in a second study, on T cells of mothers and their children. As noted in the second study: Donors were nine systemically healthy Caucasian individuals: three mothers and their six children. cDNA synthesis consumed the entire amount of extracted RNA, loaded at approximately 1.6 ug RNA in each 15 ul reaction. In the second PCR, the M1S primer introduced both the sample barcodes and 2-4 random nucleotides. More than 9 million TCR beta CDR3 reads were obtained from each mother, and about 3 million reads were obtained from each child. Thymic selection similarly shapes TCR recombination output in related and unrelated pairs, with minor effect from inherited differences. Normalized repertoire overlap was always found to be slightly, but never significantly, higher in related mother-child pairs than in unrelated mother-child pairs. No persistent microchimeric T cell clones were detected, at a sensitivity of 80 to 100 clones per million clonotypes. The study used deep NGS to compare TCR beta repertoires of mothers and children, seeking features distinguishing related mother-child pairs from unrelated individuals. On average, the children were roughly 11 +/- 4 years old, while the mothers were around 42 +/- 4 years old. After adapters were ligated using NEBNext reagents, the libraries underwent 100+100 nt paired-end sequencing on an Illumina HiSeq 2000. To prevent cross-contamination, the mother and child libraries were prepared one month apart and sequenced in separate runs. For each donor, somewhere between about 500,000 and 2,000,000 distinct TCR beta clonotypes were identified. Naive TCR beta clonotypes were estimated from low-frequency clonotypes matched to each donor's FACS-determined naive share, without sorting.

The TCR originated in a boy between 5 and 17 years old in good health. Sequencing input: blood. The chain joins TRBV6-5 to TRBJ2-4, with 9 bases in between that match TRBD1. The nucleotide sequence is TGTGCCAGCAGTTACCGCGGACAGGGGTACATTCAGTACTTC. This encodes CASSYRGQGYIQYF.